The rows below give T cell receptor beta chains drawn from one sample of a study of blood T cell repertoires in COVID-19. Sequencing used immunoSEQ multiplex PCR; TCRdb keeps in-frame clones, though not all of them. The sample shows more than 300,000 clones, 80% to 90% of them seen only once. The sequenced sample was peripheral blood. All receptors derive from a woman in her 30s with COVID-19, enrolled during active disease. The CDR3 runs from the conserved cysteine through the conserved F or W. D genes are given only for firm matches.

>TRBV19|TRBJ2-3|TRBD2
CASRPGTSNTDTQYF
>TRBV10-2|TRBJ2-1|-
CASSNEANEQFF
>TRBV10-2|TRBJ1-4|TRBD1
CASTPSGTGREKLFF
>TRBV4-1|TRBJ2-7|-
CASSQDRGLSYEQYF
>TRBV4-2|TRBJ2-5|-
CASSQGTQETQYF
>TRBV7-3|TRBJ2-7|TRBD1
CASSSFPRDRGGEQYF
>TRBV10-1|TRBJ2-1|TRBD2
CASSPPGTSGRNEQFF
>TRBV27|TRBJ1-5|TRBD1
CASSFIYRGGIQPQHF
>TRBV6-4|TRBJ2-3|-
CASSLGAADTQYF
>TRBV5-1|TRBJ2-1|-
CASSLDVREQFF
>TRBV6-2/TRBV6-3|TRBJ2-1|-
CASSYPDLAPNEQFF